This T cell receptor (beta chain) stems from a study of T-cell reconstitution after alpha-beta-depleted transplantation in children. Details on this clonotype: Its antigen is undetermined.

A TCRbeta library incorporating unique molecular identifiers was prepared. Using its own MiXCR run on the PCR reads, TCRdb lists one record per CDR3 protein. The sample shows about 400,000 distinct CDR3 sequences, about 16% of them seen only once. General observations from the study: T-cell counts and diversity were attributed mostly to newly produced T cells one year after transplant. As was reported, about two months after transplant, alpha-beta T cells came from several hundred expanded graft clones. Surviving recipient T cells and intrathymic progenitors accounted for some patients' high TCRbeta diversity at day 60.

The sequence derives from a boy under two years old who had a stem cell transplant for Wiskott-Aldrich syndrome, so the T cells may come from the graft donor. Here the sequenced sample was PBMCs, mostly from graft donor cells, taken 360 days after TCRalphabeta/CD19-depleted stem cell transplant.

The CDR3 spells CASRPGTSSYEQYF. DNA for the CDR3: TGTGCCAGCAGGCCCGGGACTAGCTCCTACGAGCAGTACTTC. This chain joins TRBV2 and TRBJ2-7; 8 bases match TRBD2. The trim removed 6 bases at V and 0 bases at J, leaving 4 bases unmatched. Germline V CDR1 and CDR2: SNHLY, FYNNEI. The CDR3 spans 14 residues.